A selection of T cell receptor beta chains follows, all from one sample in a study of identical twins. Each CDR3 protein is one row after TCRdb ran MiXCR on the 5' RACE reads. This table holds some 600,000 distinct CDR3 sequences, roughly 7.2% found once. This same sample was also taken into another study, of yellow fever vaccine responses in identical twins.

The sequenced sample was PBMCs. These receptors were taken from a woman aged 18 to 35 in good health. Both conserved end residues are part of each CDR3. A D gene is named only where the DNA matches it firmly. Some rows mark clone size as missing; the rest say once, few, many or name a class of expanded clone.

clone_size	v_call	j_call	d_call	cdr3_aa	cdr3_nt
few	TRBV12-3/TRBV12-4	TRBJ2-1	TRBD2	CASCLGTWGGTSSHNEQFF	TGTGCCAGCTGTTTAGGGACGTGGGGGGGGACTAGCAGCCACAATGAGCAGTTCTTC
few	TRBV7-9	TRBJ2-7	TRBD2	CASSLFRLAGIDEQYF	TGTGCCAGCAGCTTGTTCCGACTAGCGGGAATCGACGAGCAGTACTTC
many	TRBV10-3	TRBJ1-2	-	CAISEPPGDYGYTF	TGTGCCATCAGCGAGCCTCCGGGAGACTATGGCTACACCTTC
few	TRBV6-5	TRBJ2-5	TRBD2	CATGGGWETQYF	TGTGCCACCGGGGGGGGTTGGGAGACCCAGTACTTC
many	TRBV29-1	TRBJ1-3	-	CSASKVDSGNTIYF	TGCAGCGCCTCGAAGGTTGACTCTGGAAACACCATATATTTT
-	TRBV5-1	TRBJ2-5	TRBD1	CASSLVGTGAQETQYF	TGCGCCAGCAGCTTGGTGGGGACAGGGGCCCAAGAGACCCAGTACTTC
many	TRBV27	TRBJ2-7	-	CASSPDRHEQYF	TGTGCCAGCAGTCCCGACAGGCACGAGCAGTACTTC
-	TRBV25-1	TRBJ2-7	-	CASSGGGIYEQYF	TGTGCCAGCAGTGGAGGAGGGATCTACGAGCAGTACTTC
many	TRBV18	TRBJ2-7	-	CASSPLSGNEQYF	TGTGCCAGCTCACCACTTAGCGGAAACGAGCAGTACTTC
few	TRBV28	TRBJ1-5	TRBD1	CASQKTGGSNQPQHF	TGTGCCAGTCAAAAAACAGGGGGCAGCAATCAGCCCCAGCATTTT
-	TRBV12-3/TRBV12-4	TRBJ2-3	-	CASSLSGADTDTPYF	TGTGCCAGCAGTTTGTCGGGAGCCGACACAGATACGCCGTATTTT
few	TRBV6-5	TRBJ1-1	-	CASSYSSGNGEAFF	TGTGCCAGCAGTTATTCATCAGGGAATGGTGAAGCTTTCTTT
few	TRBV7-8	TRBJ2-1	-	CASSPGGHGEQFF	TGTGCCAGCAGCCCAGGAGGGCACGGTGAGCAGTTCTTC
many	TRBV28	TRBJ2-1	-	CASISGTSSYNEQFF	TGTGCCAGCATATCGGGGACCAGCTCCTACAATGAGCAGTTCTTC
few	TRBV29-1	TRBJ1-1	-	CSVEVRGSTEAFF	TGCAGCGTTGAAGTGAGGGGGTCCACTGAAGCTTTCTTT
many	TRBV20-1	TRBJ1-5	TRBD1	CSAYDRGPPQPQHF	TGCAGTGCGTATGACAGGGGGCCGCCCCAGCCCCAGCATTTT
-	TRBV6-5	TRBJ2-1	TRBD1	CASSSITGAKYEQFF	TGTGCCAGCAGTTCTATTACAGGGGCAAAATATGAGCAGTTCTTC
-	TRBV20-1	TRBJ2-1	TRBD2	CSAPGTSGNYNEQFF	TGCAGTGCTCCAGGGACTAGCGGGAATTACAATGAGCAGTTCTTC